A selection of T cell receptor beta chains follows, all from one sample in a study of ipilimumab plus nivolumab after autologous stem cell transplantation. Profiling relied on immunoSEQ multiplex PCR, and the TCRdb table lists in-frame clones only, not all of them. The repertoire holds approximately 84,000 clones, with around 80% as singletons. Sequencing used PBMCs, obtained in a trial of ipilimumab plus nivolumab as post-transplant consolidation. The receptors here all came from a male donor with diffuse large B-cell lymphoma. Both conserved end residues are part of each CDR3. The order of the fields is CDR3 protein, CDR3 DNA, V gene, J gene, CDR3 length, clone size, D gene. D genes are given only for firm matches. The size of a clone is reported for some rows only, either as once, few or many, or as a class for expanded clones.

CASSQVLGTDTQYF,TGCGCCAGCAGCCAAGTCCTGGGCACAGATACGCAGTATTTT,TRBV4-1,TRBJ2-3,14,NA,NA
CASSPSRQGGFEAFF,TGTGCCAGCTCACCCTCCCGACAGGGGGGCTTTGAAGCTTTCTTT,TRBV18,TRBJ1-1,15,NA,TRBD1
CASSQKDRNSPLHF,TGCGCCAGCAGTCAGAAGGACAGAAATTCACCCCTCCACTTT,TRBV23-1,TRBJ1-6,14,NA,NA
CASSYQQGNTQYF,TGTGCCAGCAGCTACCAACAGGGGAATACGCAGTATTTT,TRBV7-3,TRBJ2-3,13,NA,TRBD1
CASSPRGQGNTEAFF,TGTGCCAGCTCACCACGAGGACAGGGGAACACTGAAGCTTTCTTT,TRBV18,TRBJ1-1,15,NA,TRBD1
CASSEWGFSTDTQYF,TGTGCCAGCAGTGAATGGGGGTTTAGCACAGATACGCAGTATTTT,TRBV2,TRBJ2-3,15,NA,NA
CASSSRGGAETQYF,TGTGCCAGCAGTTCCAGGGGGGGCGCAGAGACCCAGTACTTC,TRBV6-5,TRBJ2-5,14,NA,NA
CSASGPGELFF,TGCAGTGCTAGCGGGCCCGGGGAGCTGTTTTTT,TRBV20-1,TRBJ2-2,11,NA,NA
CAWVRDTNSPLHF,TGTGCCTGGGTACGGGACACTAATTCACCCCTCCACTTT,TRBV30,TRBJ1-6,13,NA,NA
CASRLDRLNTEAFF,TGTGCCAGCAGGTTGGACAGACTAAACACTGAAGCTTTCTTT,TRBV28,TRBJ1-1,14,few,NA
CASNEGNSPLHF,TGTGCCAGCAACGAGGGGAATTCACCCCTCCACTTT,TRBV25-1,TRBJ1-6,12,NA,NA
CASSLGRNTEAFF,TGTGCCAGCAGCTTGGGCCGGAACACTGAAGCTTTCTTT,TRBV5-4,TRBJ1-1,13,NA,NA